Sequencing of this TCR beta chain was carried out in a study of response to subunit inactivated influenza vaccine. Broader study findings: A suggestion made by the authors is that each seasonal influenza vaccination recruits few new T cells.

Per germline, CDR1 DFQATT and CDR2 SNEGSKA (reference sequence). Germline trimming cut 6 bases from V and 3 bases from J; bases unmatched to any gene: 16. This CDR3 has 17 amino acids. TCRdb passed the RT-PCR reads through MiXCR, listing each CDR3 protein once. The table has more than 700,000 distinct CDR3 sequences, 21% seen once; the top ten hold roughly a tenth. This clonotype was detected only a few times. No antigen is known for it. Sequenced here: PBMCs from blood, sampled roughly 5 days after vaccination. This sequence joins TRBV20-1 and TRBJ2-1, with TRBD2 matching 8 bases. The TCR was taken from a middle-aged man who received an inactivated influenza vaccine. CDR3 loop: CSAPTGGSGTIYNEQFF. In DNA, the CDR3 is TGCAGTGCCCCAACGGGAGGTAGCGGGACCATCTACAATGAGCAGTTCTTC.